The rows below give T cell receptor beta chains drawn from one sample of a study of identical twins. TCRdb called the 5' RACE reads again in MiXCR, with one record for every CDR3 protein. Found here are approximately 1.8 million distinct CDR3 sequences, around a third of them singletons; the top ten hold about 0.27%. Input material: cord blood. The origin of the receptors is a newborn girl in good health. The CDR3 runs from the conserved cysteine through the conserved F or W. The order of the fields is D gene, clone size, V gene, J gene, CDR3 DNA, CDR3 protein. A D gene is named only where the DNA matches it firmly. Expanded clones are given a class, and other clones once, few, many or no size at all.

D gene: .
clone size: .
V gene: TRBV4-1
J gene: TRBJ1-1
CDR3 DNA: TGCGCCAGCAGCCAATTGCGACAAAACACTGAAGCTTTCTTT
CDR3 protein: CASSQLRQNTEAFF

D gene: TRBD2
clone size: few
V gene: TRBV28
J gene: TRBJ2-5
CDR3 DNA: TGTGCCAGCAGTTTGAGGGAGGGGACGAAGACCCAGTACTTC
CDR3 protein: CASSLREGTKTQYF

D gene: .
clone size: many
V gene: TRBV29-1
J gene: TRBJ1-2
CDR3 DNA: TGCAGCGTTGAACAAAACTATGGCTACACCTTC
CDR3 protein: CSVEQNYGYTF

D gene: .
clone size: .
V gene: TRBV6-5
J gene: TRBJ1-2
CDR3 DNA: TGTGCCAGCAGTTACTCGGTGGCAGGGCCAACTAACTATGGCTACACCTTC
CDR3 protein: CASSYSVAGPTNYGYTF

D gene: .
clone size: few
V gene: TRBV28
J gene: TRBJ2-7
CDR3 DNA: TGTGCCAGCAGTTTAGCGGACGGGGCCCCCTACAATGAGCAGTACTTC
CDR3 protein: CASSLADGAPYNEQYF

D gene: .
clone size: .
V gene: TRBV28
J gene: TRBJ2-2
CDR3 DNA: TGTGCCAGCAGTCCCTCTCCGCCCGGGGAGCTGTTTTTT
CDR3 protein: CASSPSPPGELFF

D gene: .
clone size: .
V gene: TRBV29-1
J gene: TRBJ1-6
CDR3 DNA: TGCAGCCCGTCCCCGGGACACCTACCAAACTCCTATAATTCACCCCTCCACTTT
CDR3 protein: CSPSPGHLPNSYNSPLHF

D gene: TRBD1
clone size: few
V gene: TRBV3-1
J gene: TRBJ1-1
CDR3 DNA: TGTGCCAGCAGCCAAGGGGGACAGGGGGCGCCGGCTTTCTTT
CDR3 protein: CASSQGGQGAPAFF

D gene: TRBD2
clone size: .
V gene: TRBV2
J gene: TRBJ2-3
CDR3 DNA: TGTGCCAGCACGCTAGCGGGAGCTAATATGCAGTATTTT
CDR3 protein: CASTLAGANMQYF

D gene: .
clone size: .
V gene: TRBV20-1
J gene: TRBJ1-4
CDR3 DNA: TGCAGTGCTAGAAAGGGCGCAACTAATGAAAAACTGTTTTTT
CDR3 protein: CSARKGATNEKLFF

D gene: .
clone size: .
V gene: TRBV30
J gene: TRBJ2-5
CDR3 DNA: TGTGCCTGGAGTGCCCCCCCGATCGGAGAGCAGTACTTC
CDR3 protein: CAWSAPPIGEQYF

D gene: TRBD1
clone size: .
V gene: TRBV28
J gene: TRBJ2-5
CDR3 DNA: TGTGCCAGCAGGACGCCGGACAGGGCGGAGACCCAGTACTTC
CDR3 protein: CASRTPDRAETQYF

D gene: .
clone size: .
V gene: TRBV25-1
J gene: TRBJ2-7
CDR3 DNA: TGTACCAGCAGTGATCGCCCCCTTGTGCCACCACATATACCAACCCAGTACTTC
CDR3 protein: CTSSDRPLVPPHIPTQYF

D gene: .
clone size: .
V gene: TRBV21-1
J gene: TRBJ1-5
CDR3 DNA: TGTGCCAGCAGCAACGGTCCCCTTTATAGCAATCAGCCCCAGCATTTT
CDR3 protein: CASSNGPLYSNQPQHF

D gene: .
clone size: few
V gene: TRBV11-2
J gene: TRBJ2-3
CDR3 DNA: TGTACCAGCAGCTTAATAGGACTCCGGCGGGTTTCGAAGGATACGCAGTATTTT
CDR3 protein: CTSSLIGLRRVSKDTQYF

D gene: .
clone size: many
V gene: TRBV29-1
J gene: TRBJ2-3
CDR3 DNA: TGCAGCGTTGAATCCAGCGGACTCACAGATACGCAGTATTTT
CDR3 protein: CSVESSGLTDTQYF